The 8 T cell receptor beta chains given below trace back to one sample, sequenced in a study of patients and donors after allogeneic stem cell transplantation. TCRdb re-analysed the RT-PCR reads in MiXCR, keeping a single row per CDR3 protein. The sample has 70,000 to 75,000 distinct CDR3 sequences; more than 25% are singletons. Sequenced sample: blood, either unsorted or a sorted T cell fraction (not recorded which). The receptors were gathered from a human donor who was either an allogeneic HSCT recipient or a stem cell or donor lymphocyte infusion donor (not recorded which). It is not recorded whose cells these are; they may come from a transplant donor.

This clonotype was observed a handful of times. The V gene is TRBV12-3 or TRBV12-4, the J gene TRBJ1-2, with D possibly matching TRBD1 (5 bases). The CDR3 covers 15 residues. With 7 bases removed from V and 2 bases from J, the gap between germline ends came to 17 bases. The CDR3 coding sequence is TGTGCCAGCACTCTCACCCGGGACCGAAACTATGGCTACACCTTC. Translation gives CASTLTRDRNYGYTF.

V is TRBV11-2 and J is TRBJ1-4; D uncertain. V lost 1 base and J lost 7, with 10 bases in between. Germline V lookup: CDR1 SGHAT, CDR2 FQNNGV. CDR3 length equals 14 residues. DNA for the CDR3: TGTGCCAGCAGCTTAGGAGGGCATACTGAAAAACTGTTTTTT. Its protein is CASSLGGHTEKLFF.

CDR3 nucleotide sequence: TGTGCCAGCAGGGATCCGAACACTGAAGCTTTCTTT. Encoded protein: CASRDPNTEAFF. The rearrangement links TRBV25-1 to TRBJ1-1, with no clear D. Germline V lookup: CDR1 MGHDK, CDR2 SYGVNS. Trimming cost V 6 bases and J 1 base, with 6 bases left between them. CDR3 size: 12 residues.

The chain links TRBV4-2 to TRBJ2-1, with 8 nucleotides matching TRBD2. This CDR3 comprises 16 residues. Germline V gene sequence: CDR1 LGHNA, CDR2 YNFKEQ. After removal of 0 bases from V and 3 bases from J, the junction contained 4 bases not matched to a gene. CDR3 DNA: TGTGCCAGCAGCCAAGAGGCTAGCGGGTTCTACAATGAGCAGTTCTTC. Residues: CASSQEASGFYNEQFF.

This clonotype occurred many times. The chain joins TRBV4-1 to TRBJ1-3; D gene uncertain. V shed 1 base and J shed 0 bases, with 4 bases lying between them. The CDR3 spans 14 residues. Germline loops: CDR1 MGHRA, CDR2 YSYEKL. The CDR3 DNA sequence: TGCGCCAGCAGCCAAGGCCACTCTGGAAACACCATATATTTT. Protein: CASSQGHSGNTIYF.

The chain employs TRBV5-1 and TRBJ2-3; D not resolved. This CDR3 has 14 residues. Per germline, CDR1 SGHRS and CDR2 YFSETQ. The V and J ends lost 0 bases and 2 bases respectively, with 7 bases between them. The CDR3 loop is CASSLEDHTDTQYF. CDR3 bases: TGCGCCAGCAGCTTGGAGGACCACACAGATACGCAGTATTTT.

This clonotype was detected only a few times. This sequence joins TRBV10-3 and TRBJ1-4; D not certain. Trimming took 4 bases from V and 7 from J, leaving 4 bases between them. The CDR3 spans 11 residues. Germline V gene data show CDR1 as ENHRY and CDR2 as SYGVKD. The CDR3 DNA reads TGTGCCATCAGTGGCGGTGAAAAACTGTTTTTT. It specifies CAISGGEKLFF.

V gene TRBV11-2 combines with J gene TRBJ1-5; 9 bases fit TRBD1. Trimming cost V 5 bases and J 5 bases; bases outside gene matches: 16. CDR1 is SGHAT and CDR2 is FQNNGV in the germline V gene. The CDR3 length is 18 residues. The CDR3 spells CASSQSPYRTGVDQPQHF. The CDR3 nucleotides read TGTGCCAGCAGCCAAAGCCCTTATCGGACAGGGGTCGATCAGCCCCAGCATTTT.